This T cell receptor beta chain was sequenced during a study of T cell changes during pregnancy in multiple sclerosis. The CDR3 is 16 residues long. V gave up 3 bases and J gave up 4 bases; unmatched junction bases: 7. From germline, CDR1 is SGHDT and CDR2 YYEEEE. Here immunoSEQ multiplex PCR was the method, and the copy in TCRdb shows in-frame clones only, minus some. The sample lists 30,000 to 40,000 clones, roughly 89% occurring once. The chain couples TRBV5-6 to TRBJ1-2; 12 nucleotides match TRBD1. This TCR derives from a female donor with multiple sclerosis, enrolled in a pregnancy study. This material consisted of CD8+ T cells from peripheral blood mononuclear cells, taken in the third trimester of pregnancy. Here the CDR3 DNA reads TGTGCCAGCAGCTGGGGGACAGGGGGCATCCTCTATGGCTACACCTTC. Encoded protein: CASSWGTGGILYGYTF. Combining the CDR3 with reference TRBV5-6 and TRBJ1-2 gives the whole variable domain DAGVTQSPTHLIKTRGQQVTLRCSPKSGHDTVSWYQQALGQGPQFIFQYYEEEERQRGNFPDRFSGHQFPNYSSELNVNALLLGDSALYLCASSWGTGGILYGYTFGSGTRLTVV.